Reported below is one T cell receptor beta chain. Its antigen has not been determined. Nothing much larger sits one base from this clone, and base qualities are not available. V gives up 0 bases and J gives up 3 bases, and the segment between their germline ends measures 7 bases. The CDR3 runs 13 amino acids, cysteine and phenylalanine included. Only the CDR3 DNA is retained, 39 bases long and in frame from the first base. From the germline V gene, CDR1 is SGHRS and CDR2 is YFSETQ. The cohort comprised some 700 healthy bone marrow donors. All cohort members were sampled while nominally healthy, although unrecorded immune exposures were likely present. The donor was CMV seropositive and belonged to the group of around 300 seropositive cohort members. A peripheral blood sample was collected from each donor, and TCR beta sequencing was performed on peripheral blood mononuclear cells. The Qiagen DNeasy Blood Extraction Kit was used to extract genomic DNA from the blood cell samples.

This entry belongs to a study of cytomegalovirus exposure and HLA in healthy donors (dated by TCRdb to about 2017). Describing the broader study: An earlier analysis of a few hundred of the donors reported about 260 Gb of sequence data and 117 million unique TCR beta sequences obtained from approximately 180 million T cells. An early release covering 550 to 650 HLA-typed donors comprised about 300 gigabases of sequencing data and approximately 80 million unique TCR sequences. The genetic ancestry cluster associated with self-reported Caucasian donors included roughly four fifths of the roughly 390 genotyped donors. The study was designed to test whether signatures of past pathogen exposure could be identified by cataloging public T cell receptors. The study profiled the T cell repertoires of more than 500 subjects by immunosequencing and related them to cytomegalovirus serostatus. Besides the first cohort of roughly 700 subjects, a separate validation cohort made up of some 110 different subjects was used. The study combined high-throughput TCR immunosequencing, statistical association of individual TCRs with disease status, and machine learning to predict cytomegalovirus infection status. In a later analysis, previously published TCR beta repertoires from fewer than 750 donors were re-analyzed and high-resolution HLA genotyping was added so that TCR occurrence patterns could be studied. Rather than drawing on any new phenotypic data, the later analysis identified candidate immune exposures from TCR beta sequences and the way those sequences occurred across donors. In an earlier analysis of 587 of the donors, high-throughput TCR beta sequencing was used to judge whether each TCR beta V gene segment behaved as functional or pseudogenic. Donor age, sex, ethnicity and CMV serostatus were compiled alongside the repertoire data. In a later genetic analysis, genome-wide SNP genotypes for about 60% of the 666 donors were used, and that subset was treated as a discovery cohort. Every repertoire in the discovery cohort had been generated on one and the same sequencing platform. Both class I and class II loci were covered by HLA typing, at four-digit resolution. Typing coverage varied by locus: roughly 620-640 donors for A, B, C, DRB1 and DQB1; roughly 500 for DQA1; around 610 for DPA1; around 450 for DPB1. Five DR-DQ haplotypes were handled as single units for association and clustering because linkage in the cohort was strong. On average, roughly 250,000 unique TCR beta nucleotide sequences were sequenced per donor among fewer than 500 genotyped donors of the cohort, with about 19% of those sequences being non-productive.

The research as a whole found: Several of the top co-occurrence clusters appeared to be linked to parvovirus B19, influenza, CMV and Epstein-Barr virus, according to a later analysis. According to a later analysis, most CMV-associated TCR beta chains appeared to be HLA-restricted, and the HLA associations seemed to be driven largely by CMV exposure. In a later analysis, TCR association rates were found to vary across HLA loci, with the most associated TCRs seen for DRB1 alleles and the fewest for HLA-C alleles. In an earlier analysis of approximately 590 of the donors, most TCR beta V segments appeared in productive rearrangements about 90% or about 30% of the time, broadly matching IMGT annotations. In a later analysis, HLA-associated TCR beta chains were found to be more clonally expanded and to have lower generation probabilities than equally common non-associated chains. The cohort was sequenced for TCR beta chains only, and without alpha or paired-chain data the features that could be detected were limited. Assigning TCR associations to individual alleles was difficult when HLA alleles, especially DR and DQ, strongly co-occurred. Cytomegalovirus status was reported to be diagnosed by the classifier with high specificity and sensitivity in both the original and validation cohorts. Because HLA typing was unavailable for some donors at each locus, only the typed subset was used in association tests. Compared with the approximately 720-donor mean, donors in an Asian-associated ancestry cluster had fewer N-insertions in productive TCRs, according to a later genetic analysis. Sequencing depth was assumed to be roughly uniform across donors in the presence/absence analyses, though that assumption may not hold. Because counts were too low, about 18 rarely observed V segments, including chromosome 9 orphons, were excluded from the earlier analysis of about 500 of the donors. A later genetic analysis associated a missense DCLRE1C variant with V-gene and J-gene trimming of TCR beta chains, and an independent cohort replicated the association. While some public TCRs were present in many individuals, most TCR sequences turned up only very rarely across donors. A total of 150 to 200 TCR beta chains were listed by the study as associated with cytomegalovirus. Immune exposure information for the cohort was limited to CMV serostatus. A further reported finding was that TCR beta sequences accurately predicted the HLA-A and HLA-B alleles for most subjects in the first cohort. Three of the identified cytomegalovirus-associated TCR beta chains were confirmed in vitro to be specific for cytomegalovirus antigens. The sequencing pipeline was judged likely to have produced a cluster of highly shared sequence variants as a technical artifact. Some IMGT-functional V segments, including TRBV6-2 and TRBV6-3, could not be distinguished by the 87-base-pair reads and were therefore excluded. A later analysis associated about 17,000 TCR beta sequences with specific HLA alleles at a false discovery rate of 0.05. It was suggested by the authors that the approach could potentially be generalized to other disease states and immunological phenotypes. Linkage disequilibrium might explain the correlated functional status among segregating V segments, but an unknown experimental factor could not be excluded.

The library was produced with the immunoSEQ multiplex PCR assay. A mixture of 60 forward primers for TCR Vbeta segments and 13 reverse primers for TCR Jbeta segments was used in the multiplex PCR. The CDR3 region of rearranged TCR beta genes was amplified from genomic DNA by a multiplex PCR assay. On the Illumina HiSeq System, the amplified TCR beta libraries were sequenced as 87-base-pair reads. As for the authors' bioinformatics: A later analysis counted tens of millions of unique TCR beta chains across the 666 repertoires, and approximately 11 million of these chains were shared by at least two donors. Raw reads were error-corrected and collapsed into unique sequences with a nearest-neighbor algorithm that merged closely related sequences to remove PCR and sequencing errors. V, D and J gene segments were assigned by aligning CDR3 sequences to IMGT reference sequences. For a sequence to be retained, a match of at least six nucleotides was required to both a V gene segment and a J gene segment. Rearrangements were called productive when the CDR3 lacked stop codons and stayed in frame with V and J; all others were non-productive. CDR3 was defined according to IMGT convention as the region running from the second conserved V-encoded cysteine to the conserved J-encoded phenylalanine. Sequences without an unambiguous match to a single V gene segment were excluded from the earlier analysis of about 640 of the donors. In an earlier analysis of about 590 of the donors, a V segment was called functional when productive rearrangements were above 56.7%, and segregating when the standard deviation between donors exceeded 5%. A statistical classification framework was built to diagnose cytomegalovirus status from the catalog of TCR beta chain sequences. V and J gene assignment, in a later analysis, came from comparing TCR nucleotide sequences with IMGT/GENE-DB human TR gene sequences. A later analysis assigned CDR3 sequences and most-parsimonious VDJ recombination scenarios with the TCRdist pipeline. A later analysis defined each TCR beta chain by its CDR3 amino acid sequence plus V-gene family, and excluded reads lacking a unique V-gene family. To address suspected cross-contamination and a sequencing artifact, a later analysis removed 450 to 700 highly shared, low-generation-probability nucleotide sequences. For each public chain, a later analysis derived a clonal expansion index from normalized ranks of inferred template counts within each repertoire. A later analysis computed generation probabilities with a VDJ recombination model fitted to out-of-frame rearrangements, and checked the results against IGoR. In a later analysis, TCR-TCR, TCR-HLA and TCR-CMV co-occurrence was scored with hypergeometric tests, and a repertoire-size bias correction was applied to TCR pairs. To estimate false discovery rates, a later analysis permuted the HLA or CMV assignments 20 times. A later analysis grouped co-occurring TCRs with DBSCAN, adding TCRdist sequence similarity when clustering within HLA-allele-positive subsets. Repertoires with fewer than 30,000 or more than 120,000 public chains were left out of co-occurrence clustering, as were roughly five repertoires with anomalous nucleotide sharing. TCRdb obtained this table from immuneACCESS and retained in-frame rearrangements with V and J assigned. These tables miss some clones; where compared with another copy, unresolved V genes account for less than half of the shortfall, and the remainder is unexplained. V, J and clone size are those of that table, while D and trimming were read from the DNA. The sample table lists just over 150,000 clones, about 88% of them with a count of one. 2% to 2.5% of the sample is taken by the ten largest.

This chain is built from TRBV5-1 and TRBJ2-7; the D gene cannot be resolved reliably. The receptor's source is a man younger than 35 in good health and CMV-seropositive. Material: PBMCs. This receptor carries the CDR3 CASSLDPGYEQYF. The nucleotide sequence is TGCGCCAGCAGCTTGGACCCGGGCTACGAGCAGTACTTC.